This TCR beta chain is drawn from a study of cytomegalovirus exposure and HLA in healthy donors. Primers: 60 Vbeta forward and 13 Jbeta reverse. Generated by immunoSEQ multiplex PCR, the TCRdb table keeps only in-frame clones and is missing some. Of about 82,000 clones in the sample, 75% to 85% are singletons; the top ten hold approximately 20%. This CDR3 has 17 amino acids. With V trimmed by 0 bases and J by 1 base, 7 bases remained unmatched. Germline assignment: CDR1 SGHNT and CDR2 YYREEE (reference sequence). Sequenced: PBMCs. This chain links TRBV5-4 with TRBJ2-4, with TRBD2 identical over 7 bases. The TCR sequence derives from a man between 65 and 85 years old in good health and CMV-seropositive. CDR3 amino acids: CASSLVGGGTAKNIQYF. The CDR3 DNA sequence: TGTGCCAGCAGCTTGGTGGGGGGGGGTACTGCCAAAAACATTCAGTACTTC.